The present entry profiles one T cell receptor beta chain with its context. Its antigen is undetermined. One to two pinch biopsies were taken from the rectum during colonoscopy. V was pared by 0 bases and J by 4 bases, with 16 bases between. Per the germline V gene, CDR1 is SGHRS and CDR2 is YFSETQ. This CDR3 spans 17 amino acids. The data are from a study of pediatric ulcerative colitis. Notes on the study in general: Compared with controls, ulcerative colitis showed greater blood-rectum clone sharing.

TCRdb's copy holds only in-frame clones and misses some; the assay was immunoSEQ multiplex PCR. The sample lists about 36,000 clones, roughly 72% occurring once. This rearrangement joins TRBV5-1 to TRBJ2-2, with D tentatively TRBD1 (5 bases). The clonotype comes from a boy aged 5 to 17 with moderate ulcerative colitis. The sequencing input was gut tissue. The CDR3 sequence is CASSLAVKGPGTGELFF. For the CDR3, the DNA is TGCGCCAGCAGCTTGGCAGTTAAGGGGCCCGGCACCGGGGAGCTGTTTTTT.